Each of the 23 T cell receptor beta chains below was sequenced from the same sample in a study of T cells in Graves' hyperthyroidism and ophthalmopathy. Researchers amplified the TCR beta CDR3 regions from RNA transcripts. Initially, a first-round RT-PCR of the TCR CDR3 employed the HTBI primer set. Each CDR3 protein is one row after TCRdb ran MiXCR on the multiplex PCR reads. The data contain about 200,000 distinct CDR3 sequences, 15% to 20% of them singletons. The sequenced material came from blood. The receptors were sampled from a man over 45 with Graves' hyperthyroidism.

V usage is TRBV6-2 or TRBV6-3 and J usage is TRBJ1-2; D remains unclear. The CDR3 consists of 12 residues. CDR1 is MNHEY and CDR2 is SVGEGT in the germline V gene. The V gene lost 2 bases and the J gene lost 8 bases, with 9 bases spanning the gap. In DNA form, the CDR3 reads TGTGCCAGCAGTTACCCCAGGCCGGGCTACACCTTC. Its protein is CASSYPRPGYTF.

This clonotype was detected ten times or more. This chain uses TRBV7-2 with TRBJ1-2, with a tentative D call TRBD1 (6 bases). This CDR3 region has 13 residues. The germline V gene has CDR1 SGHTA and CDR2 FQGNSA. V was trimmed by 2 bases and J by 7 bases, leaving 11 bases between them. CDR3 nucleotide sequence: TGTGCCAGCAGCTTATCGTCAGGGGTTGGCTACACCTTC. It yields the protein CASSLSSGVGYTF.

The rearrangement links TRBV20-1 to TRBJ2-1; D may be TRBD1 (5 bases). CDR1 DFQATT and CDR2 SNEGSKA come from the germline V gene (reference sequence). Trimming removed 6 bases from V and 4 bases from J, with 10 bases in between. The CDR3 extends over 12 amino acids. The CDR3 loop is CSANRQYNEQFF. In DNA form, the CDR3 reads TGCAGTGCCAATAGACAGTACAATGAGCAGTTCTTC.

This clonotype showed up many times. The chain uses TRBV5-1 and TRBJ2-2; D unclear. The germline V gene encodes CDR1 SGHRS and CDR2 YFSETQ. Trimming shortened V by 0 bases and J by 1 base, and 7 bases separated the two germline ends. CDR3 length: 15 residues. Written as DNA, the CDR3 is TGCGCCAGCAGCTTGGTACAGAAGAACACCGGGGAGCTGTTTTTT. Protein: CASSLVQKNTGELFF.

This clonotype has ten or more counts. This chain uses TRBV20-1 with TRBJ2-7; 9 positions match TRBD2. The V and J ends lost 3 bases and 3 bases, in that order; junction bases with no gene match: 6. CDR3 length: 14 amino acids. Germline V gene lookup returns CDR1 DFQATT and CDR2 SNEGSKA (reference sequence). The CDR3 nucleotides are TGCAGTGCTAGTCGGCTAGCGGGGCTCTACGAGCAGTACTTC. Encoded protein: CSASRLAGLYEQYF.

This clonotype was seen at least ten times. V is TRBV20-1 and J is TRBJ1-5, with 11 bases that match TRBD1. Germline CDR1 is DFQATT and CDR2 is SNEGSKA (reference sequence). V dropped 6 bases and J dropped 3; count of bases not matched to a gene: 4. The CDR3 is 14 residues long. DNA for the CDR3: TGCAGTGCCCCGGACAGGGGGCTCAATCAGCCCCAGCATTTT. Its translation is CSAPDRGLNQPQHF.

This clonotype was picked up many times. The chain links TRBV28 to TRBJ2-6; 9 bases align to TRBD1. CDR1 is MDHEN, CDR2 SYDVKM, per germline. This CDR3 spans 16 amino acids. Losses at the gene ends were 10 bases for V and 0 bases for J; bases not matched to a gene: 7. CDR3 sequence (DNA): TGTGCCACCGTGGACAGGGGAATCTCTGGGGCCAACGTCCTGACTTTC. This translates into CATVDRGISGANVLTF.

A few counts support this clonotype. V and J are TRBV15 and TRBJ2-7; a possible D gene is TRBD2 (6 bases). Trimming left V 4 bases short and J 7 bases short, with 14 bases between. Germline V gene lookup returns CDR1 LNHNV and CDR2 YYDKDF (reference sequence). CDR3 length: 13 amino acids. This CDR3 reads CATSKGSGGEQYF. The CDR3, as DNA: TGTGCCACCAGCAAGGGGAGCGGAGGGGAGCAGTACTTC. The full variable domain, with the rest looked up from reference TRBV15 and TRBJ2-7, is DAMVIQNPRYQVTQFGKPVTLSCSQTLNHNVMYWYQQKSSQAPKLLFHYYDKDFNNEADTPDNFQSRRPNTSFCFLDIRSPGLGDTAMYLCATSKGSGGEQYFGPGTRLTVT.

There are many counts of this clonotype. This chain links TRBV29-1 with TRBJ1-2; 7 nucleotides agree with TRBD1. The ends lost 6 bases at V and 4 bases at J; junction bases unmatched: 8. From germline, CDR1 is SQVTM and CDR2 ANQGSEA. The length of the CDR3 is 13 residues. The CDR3 region has the DNA TGCAGCGTGGGGGACAGAATCCCCTATGGCTACACCTTC. It codes for CSVGDRIPYGYTF.

This clonotype has a single count. A read error may account for a junction end that differs from germline. The chain couples TRBV2 to TRBJ2-5; D gene ambiguous. Germline CDR1 and CDR2: SNHLY and FYNNEI. The CDR3 is 14 residues long. The CDR3 nucleotides are TGTGTCAGCAGTGATTTTGGGTCCTGGGAGACCCAGTACTTC. Protein product: CVSSDFGSWETQYF.

This sequence joins TRBV7-9 and TRBJ2-1; 9 bases fit TRBD1. Looked up from germline, CDR1 is SEHNR and CDR2 is FQNEAQ (reference sequence). There are 15 residues in the CDR3. Trimming removed 4 bases from V and 5 bases from J; junction bases left unmatched: 6. CDR3 sequence: CASSSAGTGNNEQFF. CDR3 DNA sequence: TGTGCCAGCAGCTCTGCCGGGACAGGGAACAATGAGCAGTTCTTC.

This clonotype was seen many times. This chain uses TRBV14 with TRBJ2-1; TRBD1 or TRBD2 may be the D gene (6 bases each). V was shortened by 3 bases and J by 4 bases, with 16 bases between the two germline ends. The CDR3 is 16 residues long. Germline-derived CDR1 and CDR2 are SGHDN and FVKESK. The CDR3 reads CASSHFGRGDYNEQFF. The CDR3 region has the DNA TGTGCCAGCAGCCACTTCGGTAGGGGGGATTACAATGAGCAGTTCTTC.

The rearrangement uses TRBV5-1 and TRBJ2-2, with D possibly being TRBD2 (6 bases). Germline CDR1 and CDR2: SGHRS and YFSETQ. V gave up 0 bases and J gave up 3 bases, with 12 bases separating them. The length of the CDR3 is 16 residues. CDR3 protein: CASSLEVRDYTGELFF. The CDR3 region has the DNA TGCGCCAGCAGCTTGGAGGTGCGGGACTACACCGGGGAGCTGTTTTTT. Full variable domain (missing parts from reference TRBV5-1 and TRBJ2-2): KAGVTQTPRYLIKTRGQQVTLSCSPISGHRSVSWYQQTPGQGLQFLFEYFSETQRNKGNFPGRFSGRQFSNSRSEMNVSTLELGDSALYLCASSLEVRDYTGELFFGEGSRLTVL.

This clonotype showed up many times. The CDR3 DNA reads TGCGCCAGCAGCGACCGGACAGGGAACACCGGGGAGCTGTTTTTT. Encoded protein: CASSDRTGNTGELFF. V gene TRBV5-1 combines with J gene TRBJ2-2, with TRBD1 matching 7 bases. This CDR3 contains 15 residues. The junction had 4 bases not matched to a gene; V was cut back by 4 bases and J by 1 base. Germline V lookup: CDR1 SGHRS, CDR2 YFSETQ.

The gene calls are TRBV29-1 and TRBJ2-7; TRBD1 agrees at 7 bases. V dropped 2 bases and J dropped 4; count of bases not matched to a gene: 2. CDR3 length: 12 amino acids. Germline-derived CDR1 and CDR2 are SQVTM and ANQGSEA. The CDR3, as DNA: TGCAGCGTTGAAACAGGGGATTACGAGCAGTACTTC. Its protein is CSVETGDYEQYF.

This clonotype has more than one count but fewer than ten. This sequence joins TRBV19 and TRBJ1-6, with unresolved D. CDR1 LNHDA and CDR2 SQIVND come from the germline V gene (reference sequence). This CDR3 comprises 16 residues. V was pared by 6 bases and J by 7 bases, with 19 bases between. The CDR3 sequence: CASRDPMAGANSPLHF. CDR3 bases: TGTGCCAGTAGGGACCCGATGGCCGGAGCAAATTCACCCCTCCACTTT. The full variable domain, completed using reference TRBV19 and TRBJ1-6, is DGGITQSPKYLFRKEGQNVTLSCEQNLNHDAMYWYRQDPGQGLRLIYYSQIVNDFQKGDIAEGYSVSREKKESFPLTVTSAQKNPTAFYLCASRDPMAGANSPLHFGNGTRLTVT.

Ten or more counts support this clonotype. The genes are TRBV20-1 and TRBJ1-2; no definite D call. Germline loops: CDR1 DFQATT, CDR2 SNEGSKA (reference sequence). V gave up 3 bases and J gave up 3 bases, with 5 bases separating them. This CDR3 region has 11 residues. The CDR3 bases are TGCAGTGCTAGGAAGGACTATGGCTACACCTTC. Protein: CSARKDYGYTF.

This clonotype qualifies as hyperexpanded. The chain has TRBV12-3 or TRBV12-4 and TRBJ2-7, with 7 nucleotides matching TRBD1. V was pared by 1 base and J by 3 bases, with 6 bases of the junction left unmatched. This CDR3 spans 15 amino acids. The CDR3 region is CASSLETGNSYEQYF. The CDR3 region has the DNA TGTGCCAGCAGTTTAGAGACAGGGAATAGCTACGAGCAGTACTTC.

The sample holds a few counts of this clonotype. The V call is TRBV5-1, the J call TRBJ2-5, with 8 bases that match TRBD2. The CDR3 is 16 residues long. J was trimmed by 4 bases and V by 0 bases; bases with no gene match: 8. Germline CDR1 is SGHRS and CDR2 is YFSETQ. CDR3 nucleotide sequence: TGCGCCAGCAGCTTGGCCGGAGCGGGAGTCCCAGAGACCCAGTACTTC. Amino acid sequence: CASSLAGAGVPETQYF.

There are a few counts of this clonotype. This chain joins TRBV7-9 and TRBJ1-2; 9 bases align to TRBD1. From germline, CDR1 is SEHNR and CDR2 FQNEAQ (reference sequence). The junction had 5 bases not matched to a gene; V was cut back by 2 bases and J by 7 bases. The CDR3 is 14 amino acids. The CDR3 coding sequence is TGTGCCAGCAGCTTAAACAGGGGGCGTGGTGGCTACACCTTC. Protein product: CASSLNRGRGGYTF.

This clonotype was seen more than once but under ten times. This chain joins TRBV4-2 and TRBJ2-3; D gene unclear. There are 14 residues in the CDR3. Germline CDR1 LGHNA, CDR2 YNFKEQ. The V and J ends lost 1 base and 2 bases respectively, with 7 bases between them. The CDR3: CASSQVGHTDTQYF. CDR3 DNA sequence: TGTGCCAGCAGCCAAGTGGGTCACACAGATACGCAGTATTTT.

This clonotype occurred many times. CDR3 coding DNA: TGTGCCAGCAGCCCCCCAGGGGGTGGACATCAGCCCCAGCATTTT. This codes for CASSPPGGGHQPQHF. This chain links TRBV6-2 or TRBV6-3 with TRBJ1-5; 7 bases fit TRBD1. With 6 bases clipped from V and 5 bases from J, the junction kept 10 bases outside the gene matches. The germline CDR1 and CDR2 sequences are MNHEY and SVGEGT. The CDR3 consists of 15 residues.

This clonotype came up many times. The rearrangement joins TRBV3-1 to TRBJ2-7, with D possibly TRBD2 on 5 matching bases. The germline V gene encodes CDR1 LGHDT and CDR2 YNNKEL (reference sequence). The ends were cut back, 2 bases at V and 5 bases at J, with 13 bases in the middle. There are 14 residues in the CDR3. Here the CDR3 DNA reads TGTGCCAGCAGCCAATCAACTAGACCCAACGAGCAGTACTTC. This translates into CASSQSTRPNEQYF.